Each of the 4 T cell receptor beta chains below was sequenced from the same sample in a study of early T cells in non-severe SARS-CoV-2 infection. TCRdb reanalysed the 5' RACE reads using MiXCR and keeps one entry per CDR3 protein. The sample includes more than 75,000 distinct CDR3 sequences, over 10% of them seen just once. Material: whole blood. Source of these receptors: an adult who was a healthcare worker with PCR-confirmed SARS-CoV-2 infection or an uninfected control (not recorded which).

This clonotype has just a few counts. CDR3 sequence reads: CASSPGTANYNEQFF. In DNA, the CDR3 is TGTGCCAGCAGCCCAGGGACAGCCAACTACAATGAGCAGTTCTTC. The chain carries TRBV9 and TRBJ2-1, with 7 bases identical to TRBD1. After removal of 4 bases from V and 3 bases from J, the junction contained 7 bases not matched to a gene. The CDR3 covers 15 residues. From germline, CDR1 is SGDLS and CDR2 YYNGEE.

The rearrangement uses TRBV19 and TRBJ1-4, with D possibly matching TRBD1 (5 bases). Germline loops: CDR1 LNHDA, CDR2 SQIVND (reference sequence). This CDR3 has 13 residues. V gave up 3 bases and J gave up 8 bases, with 10 bases separating them. CDR3 loop: CASSMGRSEKLFF. The CDR3 DNA reads as TGTGCCAGTAGTATGGGACGATCGGAAAAACTGTTTTTT. Using reference TRBV19 and TRBJ1-4 for the parts outside the CDR3, the full variable domain is DGGITQSPKYLFRKEGQNVTLSCEQNLNHDAMYWYRQDPGQGLRLIYYSQIVNDFQKGDIAEGYSVSREKKESFPLTVTSAQKNPTAFYLCASSMGRSEKLFFGSGTQLSVL.

This clonotype has at least ten counts. The rearrangement uses TRBV4-2 and TRBJ2-1; 11 bases align to TRBD2. In germline, CDR1 is LGHNA, CDR2 YNFKEQ. V shed 0 bases, J shed 3 bases, and the junction held 4 bases outside the gene matches. This CDR3 is built from 17 residues. CDR3 sequence: CASSQDRGTSGYNEQFF. The CDR3 DNA reads as TGTGCCAGCAGCCAAGATCGGGGGACTAGCGGCTACAATGAGCAGTTCTTC.

Sample share makes this clonotype medium-sized. V is TRBV20-1 and J is TRBJ2-7; weak D call: TRBD1 (6 bases). The V end was cut by 5 bases, the J end by 2 bases, with 19 bases between. The CDR3 spans 15 residues. Germline CDR1 DFQATT, CDR2 SNEGSKA (reference sequence). Here the CDR3 DNA reads TGCAGTGCTCTCGACCGGGACAAGGGGACCTACGAGCAGTACTTC. Encoded protein: CSALDRDKGTYEQYF.